The 18 T cell receptor beta chains in this list originate from one sample, sequenced in a study of shared clonotypes between healthy human individuals. Clones were read by immunoSEQ multiplex PCR, and TCRdb kept only the in-frame ones, dropping some. Counted here are 450,000 to 550,000 clones, approximately 85% occurring once; the ten biggest clones make up 10% to 15%. The sample was PBMCs. These receptors originate from a woman in her thirties or forties in good health. Some clones in this sample may be carry-over from other donors' samples.

The V and J genes are TRBV11-2 and TRBJ2-5, with D possibly matching TRBD1 (5 bases). This CDR3 region has 14 residues. CDR1 is SGHAT and CDR2 is FQNNGV in the germline V gene. V was pared by 1 base and J by 5 bases, with 11 bases between. CDR3 loop: CASSLGPRAETQYF. DNA for the CDR3: TGTGCCAGCAGCTTAGGCCCCAGGGCGGAGACCCAGTACTTC.

This clone has ten or more counts. The rearrangement uses TRBV7-3 and TRBJ2-3, with 8 nucleotides matching TRBD2. Trimming removed 3 bases from V and 4 bases from J; junction bases left unmatched: 6. This CDR3 has 15 residues. Per germline, CDR1 SGHTA and CDR2 FQGTGA. CDR3 amino acids: CASSFSSGRSDTQYF. Here the CDR3 DNA reads TGTGCCAGCAGCTTTTCCAGCGGGAGATCAGATACGCAGTATTTT.

V and J are TRBV6-5 and TRBJ2-7, with 8 bases lining up with TRBD1. Germline V CDR1 and CDR2: MNHEY, SVGAGI. The CDR3 consists of 14 residues. After removal of 6 bases from V and 4 bases from J, the junction contained 8 bases not matched to a gene. DNA of the CDR3: TGTGCCAGCAGATCCATCAGGGGGCCATACGAGCAGTACTTC. Protein: CASRSIRGPYEQYF.

This clone was recorded once. V is TRBV12-5 and J is TRBJ2-2; 11 nucleotides align to TRBD2. The germline CDR1 and CDR2 sequences are LGHNT and FRNRAP. There are 17 residues in the CDR3. V shed 0 bases and J 7 bases; nucleotides not matched to a gene: 7. The CDR3 spells CASGLVLLAGDVGELFF. For the CDR3, the DNA is TGTGCTAGTGGTTTGGTTCTACTAGCGGGAGATGTCGGGGAGCTGTTTTTT.

The chain carries TRBV2 and TRBJ2-1; TRBD2 aligns across 11 bases. Germline assignment: CDR1 SNHLY and CDR2 FYNNEI. With V trimmed by 7 bases and J by 4 bases, 12 bases remained unmatched. CDR3 size: 17 residues. CDR3 nucleotide sequence: TGTGCCAGCAAGGTCGATTTAGCGGGAGGGACGTACAATGAGCAGTTCTTC. Amino acid sequence: CASKVDLAGGTYNEQFF. The complete variable domain, with remaining parts taken from reference TRBV2 and TRBJ2-1, reads EPEVTQTPSHQVTQMGQEVILRCVPISNHLYFYWYRQILGQKVEFLVSFYNNEISEKSEIFDDQFSVERPDGSNFTLKIRSTKLEDSAMYFCASKVDLAGGTYNEQFFGPGTRLTVL.

This clone was seen once. The chain has TRBV5-4 and TRBJ2-3; D unresolved. Germline V lookup: CDR1 SGHNT, CDR2 YYREEE (reference sequence). The CDR3 covers 15 residues. V lost 1 base and J lost 0, with 9 bases in between. The CDR3 reads CASSLSSTSTDTQYF. The CDR3 DNA reads TGTGCCAGCAGCTTGTCTTCCACCAGCACAGATACGCAGTATTTT.

A few counts support this clone. The rearrangement joins TRBV28 to TRBJ2-1, with a possible D match to TRBD2 (5 bases). Between the trimmed V and J ends, which lost 3 bases and 5 bases, there was a span of 17 bases. The CDR3 has 16 amino acids. Germline V gene data show CDR1 as MDHEN and CDR2 as SYDVKM. The CDR3 spells CASSFGRRGNNNEQFF. Written as DNA, the CDR3 is TGTGCCAGCAGTTTTGGACGTCGGGGTAATAACAATGAGCAGTTCTTC.

The chain uses TRBV30 and TRBJ1-1; D uncertain. CDR3 length equals 11 residues. V was cut by 0 bases and J by 13 bases, with 12 bases left in between. The germline V gene has CDR1 GTSNPN and CDR2 SVGIG (reference sequence). The DNA for the CDR3 is TGTGCCTGGAGTGTCGGGGTTTGGGATTTCTTT. Its translation: CAWSVGVWDFF.

The gene calls are TRBV11-2 and TRBJ1-2, with 7 nucleotides matching TRBD1. From germline, CDR1 is SGHAT and CDR2 FQNNGV. The CDR3 extends over 13 amino acids. Trimming at V came to 5 bases and at J to 6 bases, leaving 6 bases not matched to a gene. The CDR3 sequence: CASSRQGGNGYTF. The CDR3 DNA reads as TGTGCCAGCAGCCGACAGGGAGGAAATGGCTACACCTTC. The entire variable domain, with the rest obtained from reference TRBV11-2 and TRBJ1-2, is as follows: EAGVAQSPRYKIIEKRQSVAFWCNPISGHATLYWYQQILGQGPKLLIQFQNNGVVDDSQLPKDRFSAERLKGVDSTLKIQPAKLEDSAVYLCASSRQGGNGYTFGSGTRLTVV.

This sequence joins TRBV5-1 and TRBJ2-1, with 11 bases matching TRBD2. The CDR3 consists of 16 residues. V lost 0 bases to trimming and J lost 8 bases; unmatched junction nucleotides: 7. Germline-derived CDR1 and CDR2 are SGHRS and YFSETQ. The CDR3 nucleotides read TGCGCCAGCAGCTTGGAGGGTAGCGGGAGGGTCGATGAGCAGTTCTTC. This encodes CASSLEGSGRVDEQFF.

The rearrangement joins TRBV19 to TRBJ2-1; either TRBD1 or TRBD2 may fit D (5 bases each). This CDR3 contains 15 residues. Trimming removed 6 bases from V and 0 bases from J, with 12 bases in between. CDR1 and CDR2 (germline): LNHDA, SQIVND (reference sequence). CDR3 protein: CASRRDGNSYNEQFF. CDR3 DNA: TGTGCCAGTAGAAGGGACGGCAACTCCTACAATGAGCAGTTCTTC.

CDR3: CASSARTGSTDTQYF. Written as DNA, the CDR3 is TGTGCCAGCAGCGCCCGGACAGGGAGCACAGATACGCAGTATTTT. The chain couples TRBV9 to TRBJ2-3; 8 positions agree with TRBD1. The V segment lost 3 bases and the J segment 0 bases; nucleotides outside the gene matches: 3. The CDR3 has 15 amino acids. Germline CDR1 is SGDLS and CDR2 is YYNGEE.

The rearrangement links TRBV12-2 to TRBJ2-7; the tabulated D call, TRBD2, remains unverified against the DNA. TRBV12-2 is a known pseudogene. The CDR3 has 16 amino acids. Written as DNA, the CDR3 is TGTGCAAGTCGCTTAAGGGCTAGCGGGAGGCTCTACGCTCAGTACTTC. Its translation: CASRLRASGRLYAQYF.

The rearrangement links TRBV10-3 to TRBJ1-3; no clear D gene. CDR3 length: 14 residues. Trimming shortened V by 0 bases and J by 5 bases, and 8 bases separated the two germline ends. Looked up from germline, CDR1 is ENHRY and CDR2 is SYGVKD. The DNA of the CDR3 is TGTGCCATCAGTGAGTCGGGGAGCCGAAACACCATATATTTT. It codes for CAISESGSRNTIYF.

The sample holds one count of this clone. V and J are TRBV14 and TRBJ1-6; D is ambiguous. V lost 1 base to trimming and J lost 10 bases, with 14 bases between them. Germline CDR1 SGHDN, CDR2 FVKESK. This CDR3 region has 15 residues. CDR3 protein: CASSQGPEVWSPLHF. CDR3 in DNA: TGTGCCAGCAGCCAAGGTCCAGAGGTGTGGTCACCCCTCCACTTT.

The rearrangement joins TRBV5-5 to TRBJ1-1; D unresolved. V lost 0 bases to trimming and J lost 0 bases, with 12 bases between them. The CDR3 consists of 16 residues. Per germline, CDR1 SGHKS and CDR2 YYEKEE (reference sequence). CDR3 coding DNA: TGTGCCAGCAGCTTGGATTTCGGTGGAATGAACACTGAAGCTTTCTTT. This gives the protein CASSLDFGGMNTEAFF. The complete variable domain, with remaining parts taken from reference TRBV5-5 and TRBJ1-1, reads DAGVTQSPTHLIKTRGQQVTLRCSPISGHKSVSWYQQVLGQGPQFIFQYYEKEERGRGNFPDRFSARQFPNYSSELNVNALLLGDSALYLCASSLDFGGMNTEAFFGQGTRLTVV.

CDR3 loop: CASSFRLGVAGGETGELFF. The CDR3 DNA reads TGCGCCAGCAGCTTCCGACTCGGTGTAGCGGGAGGTGAAACCGGGGAGCTGTTTTTT. The rearrangement links TRBV5-1 to TRBJ2-2, with 10 bases fitting TRBD2. Germline V gene lookup returns CDR1 SGHRS and CDR2 YFSETQ. The ends lost 2 bases at V and 5 bases at J; junction bases unmatched: 15. The CDR3 has 19 amino acids.

The gene calls are TRBV5-1 and TRBJ1-4; the match to TRBD1 covers 9 bases. Unmatched junction bases numbered 10, after V lost 6 bases and J lost 10 bases. Germline V gene sequence: CDR1 SGHRS, CDR2 YFSETQ. The CDR3 covers 14 residues. CDR3 bases: TGCGCCAGCACAGAGGACAGGGGATGGGGAAAACTGTTTTTT. Translating it yields CASTEDRGWGKLFF.